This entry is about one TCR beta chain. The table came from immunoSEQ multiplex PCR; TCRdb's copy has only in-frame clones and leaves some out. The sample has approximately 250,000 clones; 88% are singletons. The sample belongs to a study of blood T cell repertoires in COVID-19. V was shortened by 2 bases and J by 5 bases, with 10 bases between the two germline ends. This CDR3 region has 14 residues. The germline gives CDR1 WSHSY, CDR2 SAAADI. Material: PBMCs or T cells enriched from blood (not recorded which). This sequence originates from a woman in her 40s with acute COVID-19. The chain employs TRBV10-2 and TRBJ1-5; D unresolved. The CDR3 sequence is CASSEVRLDQPQHF. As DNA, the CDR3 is TGCGCCAGCAGTGAGGTGAGGTTGGATCAGCCCCAGCATTTT.